This T cell receptor (beta chain) stems from a study of T cells in Graves' hyperthyroidism and ophthalmopathy. Whole-study context: Peripheral blood was collected at initial diagnosis, before any treatment.

Among the patients, aged 18 to 65, hyperthyroidism was newly diagnosed and had lasted under 2 months. Template material for amplifying TCR beta CDR3 regions consisted of RNA transcripts. Primed by the HTBI set, a first-round RT-PCR was run on the TCR CDR3. MiXCR, run by TCRdb on the multiplex PCR reads, gives a single entry per CDR3 protein. Altogether some 760,000 distinct CDR3 sequences are present, approximately 14% being singletons, with the ten largest covering roughly 10%. The specimen sequenced was blood. This TCR came from a young woman with Graves' hyperthyroidism.

In DNA form, the CDR3 reads TGTGCCAGTAGCCCATGGGTTGCGGGGACAGAAACAGATACGCAGTATTTT. Protein: CASSPWVAGTETDTQYF. The V call is TRBV19, the J call TRBJ2-3; D is possibly TRBD1 (7 bases). This CDR3 has 17 residues. V lost 6 bases to trimming and J lost 3 bases, with 22 bases between them. Germline V gene data show CDR1 as LNHDA and CDR2 as SQIVND (reference sequence).